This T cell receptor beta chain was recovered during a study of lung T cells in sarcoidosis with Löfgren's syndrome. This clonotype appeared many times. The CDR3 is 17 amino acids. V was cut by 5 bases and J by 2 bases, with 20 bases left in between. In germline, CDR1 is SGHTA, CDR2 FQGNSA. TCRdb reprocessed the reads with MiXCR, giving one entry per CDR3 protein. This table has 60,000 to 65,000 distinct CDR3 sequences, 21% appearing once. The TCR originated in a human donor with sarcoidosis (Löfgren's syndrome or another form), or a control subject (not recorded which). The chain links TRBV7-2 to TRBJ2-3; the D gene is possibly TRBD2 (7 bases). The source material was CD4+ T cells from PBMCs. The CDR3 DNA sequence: TGTGCCAGCAGCCCACACGGGGGCGGGAGTATCACAGATACGCAGTATTTT. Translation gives CASSPHGGGSITDTQYF.